This entry features one TCR beta chain sequence. The antigen is not known. The CDR3 has 13 residues. Germline V gene data show CDR1 as SGHTA and CDR2 as FQGTGA. Unmatched junction bases numbered 5, after V lost 3 bases and J lost 7 bases. This entry is derived from a study of cytomegalovirus exposure and HLA in healthy donors. Study-wide results and caveats: Rare TCR sequences dominated, though some public TCRs recurred in many donors. Later analysis suggested links between common viral pathogens and several top significant clusters. Later on, analysis showed that most CMV-associated TCR beta chains appeared to be HLA-restricted. Associated with cytomegalovirus, according to the listing, were approximately 160 TCR beta chains.

The PCR was carried out with 60 Vbeta primers and 13 Jbeta primers. Method: immunoSEQ multiplex PCR; TCRdb's copy keeps in-frame clones and lacks some. The sample includes around 160,000 clones, 78% seen only once; the top ten take about 1.5%. The chain links TRBV7-3 to TRBJ2-7; 8 nucleotides line up with TRBD1. The sequence came from a male donor in good health and CMV-seronegative. The sequenced material came from PBMCs. The CDR3 DNA follows: TGTGCCAGCAGCTTCGGACAGGGTGGAGAGCAGTACTTC. This translates into CASSFGQGGEQYF.